The source of this T cell receptor beta chain is a study of cytomegalovirus exposure and HLA in healthy donors. About this clone: The same CDR3 can be traced to other DNA sequences in this sample.

Primers for the PCR totalled 60 Vbeta and 13 Jbeta. Only in-frame clones appear in the TCRdb table, and some are missing; sequencing was by immunoSEQ multiplex PCR. The sample includes about 150,000 clones, about 8.9% of them seen just once. Germline V CDR1 and CDR2: GTSNPN, SVGIG (reference sequence). The ends were cut back, 5 bases at V and 4 bases at J, with 21 bases in the middle. The CDR3 covers 17 residues. This TCR came from a man aged 45-65 years in good health and CMV-seronegative. The sequencing sample was made of PBMCs. The chain has TRBV30 and TRBJ2-6; D possibly corresponds to TRBD1 (5 bases). CDR3 DNA: TGTGCCTGGGCGAAACCCCGACAGACTGTCGGGGCCAACGTCCTGACTTTC. Translation gives CAWAKPRQTVGANVLTF.